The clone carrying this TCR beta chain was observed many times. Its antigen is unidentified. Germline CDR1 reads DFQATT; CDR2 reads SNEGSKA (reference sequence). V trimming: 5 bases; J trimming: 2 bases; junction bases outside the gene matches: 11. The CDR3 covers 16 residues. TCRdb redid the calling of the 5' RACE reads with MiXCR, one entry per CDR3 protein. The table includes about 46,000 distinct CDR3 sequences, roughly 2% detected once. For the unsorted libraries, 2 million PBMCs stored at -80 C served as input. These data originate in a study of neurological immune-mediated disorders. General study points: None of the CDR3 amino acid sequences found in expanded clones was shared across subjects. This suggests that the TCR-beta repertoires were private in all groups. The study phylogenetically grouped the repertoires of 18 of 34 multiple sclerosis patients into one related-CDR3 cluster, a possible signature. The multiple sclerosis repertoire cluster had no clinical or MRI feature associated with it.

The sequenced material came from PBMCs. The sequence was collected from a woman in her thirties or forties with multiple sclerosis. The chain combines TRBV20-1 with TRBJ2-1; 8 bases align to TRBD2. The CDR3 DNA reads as TGCAGTGCTCAGTCGAGGCGGGGGGCTACCTACAATGAGCAGTTCTTC. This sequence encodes CSAQSRRGATYNEQFF.